One and the same sample provided the 26 T cell receptor beta chains below, sequenced in a study of T cells after yellow fever vaccination. One entry per CDR3 protein, called by TCRdb with MiXCR from the 5' RACE reads. The sample yields under 300,000 distinct CDR3 sequences, around 7% seen once. Sequenced material: CD4+ T cells sorted from PBMCs, taken 15 days after the yellow fever booster vaccination. Receptors originate from a man aged 25-45 years who received the YFV17D yellow fever vaccine.

J is TRBJ2-1 and V is TRBV20-1, with 8 nucleotides matching TRBD2. Germline CDR1 and CDR2: DFQATT and SNEGSKA (reference sequence). V lost 0 bases to trimming and J lost 4 bases; unmatched junction nucleotides: 5. This CDR3 has 15 amino acids. As DNA, the CDR3 is TGCAGTGCTAGAGATCCGGGAGGGACATACAATGAGCAGTTCTTC. Translating it yields CSARDPGGTYNEQFF.

This clonotype was detected a few times. The V and J genes are TRBV7-2 and TRBJ2-5, with D unclear. Between the trimmed V and J ends, which lost 1 base and 10 bases, there was a span of 13 bases. Germline lookup yields CDR1 SGHTA and CDR2 FQGNSA. The CDR3 extends over 13 amino acids. Here the CDR3 reads CASSLERKSGQYF. CDR3 in DNA: TGTGCCAGCAGCTTAGAACGCAAAAGTGGCCAGTACTTC.

This clonotype was counted ten times or more. V gene TRBV12-3 or TRBV12-4 combines with J gene TRBJ1-3, with D unclear. The V gene lost 2 bases and the J gene lost 4 bases, with 12 bases spanning the gap. The CDR3 is 15 amino acids. The CDR3 coding sequence is TGTGCCAGCAGTTTACTGGCTGGTTGGGGAAACACCATATATTTT. Translating gives CASSLLAGWGNTIYF.

This clonotype appeared a few times. The chain links TRBV5-8 to TRBJ2-1; 13 nucleotides align to TRBD2. The CDR3 is 16 residues long. Germline V CDR1 and CDR2: SGHTS, YDEGEE. J gave up 9 bases and V 0 bases, and 6 bases lay outside the gene matches. The CDR3 loop reads CASSLAALAGGGEQFF. In DNA, the CDR3 is TGTGCCAGCAGCTTGGCCGCACTAGCGGGAGGGGGTGAGCAGTTCTTC.

This clonotype was found a few times. This chain links TRBV5-1 with TRBJ2-1; no clear D. There are 12 residues in the CDR3. The germline CDR1 and CDR2 sequences are SGHRS and YFSETQ. V was clipped by 0 bases and J by 10 bases, with 8 bases between them. As DNA, the CDR3 is TGCGCCAGCAGCTTGGAACATCGGGAGCAGTTCTTC. Translation: CASSLEHREQFF.

This clonotype was counted at least ten times. The V and J genes are TRBV11-1 and TRBJ2-2, with 11 nucleotides matching TRBD1. V gave up 5 bases and J gave up 0 bases; unmatched junction bases: 8. This CDR3 contains 18 residues. Germline lookup yields CDR1 SGHAT and CDR2 FQDESV (reference sequence). In nucleotides, the CDR3 is TGTGCCAGCAGCCGCCGGACAGGGGGCCCACCGAACACCGGGGAGCTGTTTTTT. This gives the protein CASSRRTGGPPNTGELFF.

V and J are TRBV5-1 and TRBJ2-5; the D is unclear. The CDR3 has 14 amino acids. The V end lost 0 bases, the J end lost 1 base, and 7 bases lay between the germline ends. Germline V gene sequence: CDR1 SGHRS, CDR2 YFSETQ. CDR3 protein: CASSLASPQETQYF. CDR3 in DNA: TGCGCCAGCAGCTTGGCGAGTCCCCAAGAGACCCAGTACTTC.

To note about this clonotype: Relative to the germline gene, one junction end is altered; a read error may explain this. The chain links TRBV9 to TRBJ2-5, with D unresolved. This CDR3 is built from 13 residues. Germline CDR1 is SGDLS and CDR2 is YYNGEE. CDR3 loop: CASSPGSRETRYF. CDR3 coding DNA: TGTGCCAGCAGCCCCGGGTCCCGAGAGACCCGGTACTTC.

This clonotype was seen at least ten times. This chain connects TRBV19 to TRBJ2-7; D tentatively fits TRBD1 or TRBD2 (5 bases each). The CDR3 loop spans 14 amino acids. Trimming shortened V by 2 bases and J by 2 bases, and 10 bases separated the two germline ends. The germline CDR1 and CDR2 sequences are LNHDA and SQIVND (reference sequence). CDR3 nucleotide sequence: TGTGCCAGTAGTATACGGGGCGGACCCTACGAGCAGTACTTC. This gives the protein CASSIRGGPYEQYF.

The V gene is TRBV28, the J gene TRBJ2-1, with TRBD2 identical over 13 bases. The CDR3 has 16 amino acids. Germline values: CDR1 MDHEN, CDR2 SYDVKM. Trimming took 3 bases from V and 7 from J; bases not matched to a gene: 6. In DNA form, the CDR3 reads TGTGCCAGCAGTTTGGGGACTAGCGGGATGAGGAATGAGCAGTTCTTC. Amino acid sequence: CASSLGTSGMRNEQFF.

The chain uses TRBV5-1 and TRBJ2-5, with D possibly matching TRBD1 (5 bases). CDR3 length equals 16 residues. Germline V gene data show CDR1 as SGHRS and CDR2 as YFSETQ. Trimming stripped 1 base from V and 2 bases from J, with 15 bases between. The DNA for the CDR3 is TGCGCCAGCAGCTTGTCGGGCCGAAGGGGTCAAGAGACCCAGTACTTC. Translated, it gives CASSLSGRRGQETQYF.

In its sample, this clonotype was seen a few times. The chain recombines TRBV10-2 with TRBJ2-6; 7 nucleotides line up with TRBD2. The length of the CDR3 is 15 residues. The germline CDR1 and CDR2 sequences are WSHSY and SAAADI. Losses at the gene ends were 4 bases for V and 4 bases for J; bases not matched to a gene: 4. The chain's CDR3 is CASSGGGLGANVLTF. The CDR3, as DNA: TGCGCCAGCAGTGGGGGGGGATTGGGGGCCAACGTCCTGACTTTC.

The chain joins TRBV7-2 to TRBJ2-3, with 10 bases identical to TRBD2. The V and J ends lost 2 bases and 5 bases, in that order; junction bases with no gene match: 7. The CDR3 runs 16 residues. The germline gives CDR1 SGHTA, CDR2 FQGNSA. The CDR3 DNA reads TGTGCCAGCAGCTTACAAAGCGGGGGGGGCGGAGATACGCAGTATTTT. It specifies CASSLQSGGGGDTQYF.

This chain connects TRBV18 to TRBJ2-1; 10 nucleotides align to TRBD1. The germline V gene encodes CDR1 KGHSH and CDR2 LQKENI. The CDR3 has 14 amino acids. Trimming cost V 2 bases and J 8 bases; bases outside gene matches: 3. DNA of the CDR3: TGTGCCAGCTCACCAGGGACAGGGGATGATGAGCAGTTCTTC. Its protein product is CASSPGTGDDEQFF. The entire variable domain, with the rest obtained from reference TRBV18 and TRBJ2-1, is as follows: NAGVMQNPRHLVRRRGQEARLRCSPMKGHSHVYWYRQLPEEGLKFMVYLQKENIIDESGMPKERFSAEFPKEGPSILRIQQVVRGDSAAYFCASSPGTGDDEQFFGPGTRLTVL.

The chain is built from TRBV5-1 and TRBJ1-6, with 8 nucleotides matching TRBD1. This CDR3 has 15 residues. Germline V gene lookup returns CDR1 SGHRS and CDR2 YFSETQ. The V gene end was trimmed by 0 bases and the J gene end by 9 bases; junction bases not matched to a gene: 5. The DNA for the CDR3 is TGCGCCAGCAGCTTGGAGGGACAGGACGGTTCACCCCTCCACTTT. Translation gives CASSLEGQDGSPLHF.

This clonotype came up a few times. The chain employs TRBV5-1 and TRBJ2-4; D remains ambiguous. Looked up from germline, CDR1 is SGHRS and CDR2 is YFSETQ. V lost 3 bases to trimming and J lost 3 bases, with 13 bases between them. This CDR3 region has 15 residues. CDR3 nucleotide sequence: TGCGCCAGCAGCTCCGAAGGTAAAAGCAAAAACATTCAGTACTTC. Its protein is CASSSEGKSKNIQYF.

The gene calls are TRBV15 and TRBJ2-3; TRBD2 matches at 7 bases. CDR1 is LNHNV and CDR2 is YYDKDF in the germline V gene (reference sequence). After removal of 2 bases from V and 4 bases from J, the junction contained 15 bases not matched to a gene. The CDR3 is 18 amino acids. DNA of the CDR3: TGTGCCACCAGCAGACACCCCCCGGTGGCGGGAGTGTCAGATACGCAGTATTTT. Translated, it gives CATSRHPPVAGVSDTQYF.

This clonotype has ten or more counts. The chain uses TRBV7-2 and TRBJ2-3; TRBD1 agrees at 9 bases. The CDR3 has 14 amino acids. Germline CDR1 is SGHTA and CDR2 is FQGNSA. Trimming at V came to 5 bases and at J to 4 bases, leaving 4 bases not matched to a gene. In nucleotides, the CDR3 is TGTGCCAGCAGCCTAGACAGGGGGGCAGATACGCAGTATTTT. Translation: CASSLDRGADTQYF.

This clonotype showed up just a few times. The chain is built from TRBV19 and TRBJ2-2, with a weak D call TRBD2 (5 bases). Germline V gives CDR1 LNHDA, CDR2 SQIVND (reference sequence). Deletions cut 3 bases from V and 2 bases from J, with 10 bases between. CDR3 length equals 15 residues. The CDR3 reads CASSMSRVNTGELFF. The CDR3 DNA is TGTGCCAGTAGTATGTCGCGGGTTAACACCGGGGAGCTGTTTTTT.

This clonotype occurred many times. V gene TRBV6-2 or TRBV6-3 combines with J gene TRBJ2-7; 9 positions match TRBD2. This CDR3 region has 15 residues. The germline CDR1 and CDR2 sequences are MNHEY and SVGEGT. V gave up 0 bases and J gave up 3 bases; unmatched junction bases: 3. The chain's CDR3 is CASSYSTSGSYEQYF. Here the CDR3 DNA reads TGTGCCAGCAGTTACTCGACTAGCGGTAGCTACGAGCAGTACTTC.

The gene calls are TRBV27 and TRBJ2-7, with 7 nucleotides matching TRBD2. The CDR3 contains 13 residues. V lost 5 bases, J lost 1 base, and 2 bases stayed unmatched. Germline-derived CDR1 and CDR2 are MNHEY and SMNVEV (reference sequence). DNA for the CDR3: TGTGCCAGCAGTGGGGGACTATCCTACGAGCAGTACTTC. Its protein is CASSGGLSYEQYF.

This chain connects TRBV7-8 to TRBJ2-7, with D unclear. Between the trimmed V and J ends, which lost 1 base and 4 bases, there was a span of 8 bases. The CDR3 is 13 residues long. The germline V gene encodes CDR1 SGHVS and CDR2 FQNEAQ. The CDR3 loop is CASSLVFRYEQYF. CDR3 DNA: TGTGCCAGCAGCTTAGTTTTCCGTTACGAGCAGTACTTC. Looking up the rest from reference TRBV7-8 and TRBJ2-7 gives the full variable domain: GAGVSQSPRYKVAKRGQDVALRCDPISGHVSLFWYQQALGQGPEFLTYFQNEAQLDKSGLPSDRFFAERPEGSVSTLKIQRTQQEDSAVYLCASSLVFRYEQYFGPGTRLTVT.

The chain combines TRBV19 with TRBJ1-4; 7 nucleotides line up with TRBD1. CDR1 is LNHDA, CDR2 SQIVND, per germline (reference sequence). The CDR3 loop spans 11 amino acids. The trim removed 6 bases at V and 13 bases at J, leaving 5 bases unmatched. This chain's CDR3 is CASSGDSVLFF. The CDR3 DNA sequence: TGTGCCAGTAGCGGGGACAGCGTACTGTTTTTT. The complete variable domain, with remaining parts taken from reference TRBV19 and TRBJ1-4, reads DGGITQSPKYLFRKEGQNVTLSCEQNLNHDAMYWYRQDPGQGLRLIYYSQIVNDFQKGDIAEGYSVSREKKESFPLTVTSAQKNPTAFYLCASSGDSVLFFGSGTQLSVL.

Only a few counts were recorded for this clonotype. The chain uses TRBV5-1 and TRBJ2-7; 9 positions agree with TRBD1. The germline gives CDR1 SGHRS, CDR2 YFSETQ. The CDR3 has 12 amino acids. The V segment lost 7 bases and the J segment 6 bases; nucleotides outside the gene matches: 5. The CDR3 loop is CASSGTGIEQYF. Written as DNA, the CDR3 is TGCGCCAGCTCCGGGACAGGGATCGAGCAGTACTTC.

The chain uses TRBV7-2 and TRBJ1-5; D call uncertain. Germline V gives CDR1 SGHTA, CDR2 FQGNSA. Trimming pared 5 bases from V and 6 bases from J, leaving 20 bases between. The CDR3 is 16 amino acids. In DNA form, the CDR3 reads TGTGCCAGCAGCCAATTAAGATTCGGGGAAAGTCAGCCCCAGCATTTT. This encodes CASSQLRFGESQPQHF.

At least ten counts were recorded for this clonotype. The rearrangement uses TRBV20-1 and TRBJ1-1; D unclear. V was trimmed by 6 bases and J by 4 bases, leaving 6 bases between them. The germline V gene encodes CDR1 DFQATT and CDR2 SNEGSKA (reference sequence). This CDR3 spans 10 amino acids. The DNA of the CDR3 is TGCAGTGCGAGCTTCACTGAAGCTTTCTTT. This gives the protein CSASFTEAFF.